The rows below give T cell receptor beta chains drawn from one sample of a study of blood T cell repertoires in COVID-19. Only in-frame clones appear in the TCRdb table, and some are missing; sequencing was by immunoSEQ multiplex PCR. The table lists some 120,000 clones, roughly 72% of them singletons. Source material: peripheral blood. All receptors come from a man in his sixties with acute or convalescent COVID-19. Each CDR3 is given with its conserved first and last residue. Fields, in order: clone size, D gene, J gene, V gene, CDR3 DNA, CDR3 protein. A D gene is named only where the DNA matches it firmly. Only part of the rows carry a size: once, few, many, or a class if the clone is expanded.

once	TRBD1	TRBJ1-2	TRBV19	TGTGCCAGTAGCACGGACAGGGTAATCACTAACTATGGCTACACCTTC	CASSTDRVITNYGYTF
once	TRBD1	TRBJ2-7	TRBV4-1	TGCGCCAGCAGCCAAGGGGGACAGGGATCCTACGAGCAGTACTTC	CASSQGGQGSYEQYF
NA	TRBD2	TRBJ2-5	TRBV9	TGTGCCAGCAGCAAGTCGGGGGGACAAGAGACCCAGTACTTC	CASSKSGGQETQYF
NA	NA	TRBJ1-2	TRBV5-4	TGTGCCAGCACCCCCGCGGGGGCAGTGGGCTATGGCTACACCTTC	CASTPAGAVGYGYTF
NA	TRBD1	TRBJ2-5	TRBV12-5	TGTGCTAGTGGTCCAGGGACAGGGGGCCGGGAGACCCAGTACTTC	CASGPGTGGRETQYF
NA	NA	TRBJ2-3	TRBV27	TGTGCCAGCAGTTTAGACAGCACCACAGATACGCAGTATTTT	CASSLDSTTDTQYF
few	NA	TRBJ1-5	TRBV19	TGTGCCAGTGTTGAAAGGAGTGATAATCAGCCCCAGCATTTT	CASVERSDNQPQHF
few	NA	TRBJ2-5	TRBV6-5	TGTGCCGTCGCCCGGACAGCACAAGAGACCCAGTACTTC	CAVARTAQETQYF
NA	TRBD1	TRBJ1-2	TRBV3-1/TRBV3-2	TGTGCCAGCAGCCAGGGGGACAGATACTATGGCTACACCTTC	CASSQGDRYYGYTF
NA	NA	TRBJ1-2	TRBV3-1/TRBV3-2	TGTGCCAGCAGCCAAAAACAGTATGGCTACACCTTC	CASSQKQYGYTF
NA	NA	TRBJ2-3	TRBV5-1	TGCGCCAGCAGCTTTCGGGGGGCGGTGGAGGTAGATACGCAGTATTTT	CASSFRGAVEVDTQYF
once	TRBD1	TRBJ1-2	TRBV15	TGTGCCACCAGCAGCCAAGGGACAGCCTATGGCTACACCTTC	CATSSQGTAYGYTF
large	TRBD2	TRBJ2-3	TRBV7-9	TGTGCCAGCTCCCCGGCTAGCGGTTATGGAGATACGCAGTATTTT	CASSPASGYGDTQYF
NA	NA	TRBJ1-2	TRBV7-9	TGTGCCAGCAGCTCCGACTATGGCTCTAACTATGGCTACACCTTC	CASSSDYGSNYGYTF
NA	NA	TRBJ2-3	TRBV12-3/TRBV12-4	TGTGCCAGCAGTTTATCCAGAACAGATACGCAGTATTTT	CASSLSRTDTQYF
NA	TRBD2	TRBJ2-7	TRBV5-4	TGTGCCAGCAGCTTGGGGACTAGCGGCTACGAGCAGTACTTC	CASSLGTSGYEQYF
NA	NA	TRBJ1-5	TRBV19	TGTGCCAGTAAGGATAGCGGCAGACCTCGTCAGCCCCAGCATTTT	CASKDSGRPRQPQHF
NA	TRBD1	TRBJ2-7	TRBV19	TGTGCCAGTAGTCTAGGGGACAGTTGGTACGAGCAGTACTTC	CASSLGDSWYEQYF
NA	NA	TRBJ2-5	TRBV30	TGTGCCTGGAGGACAGGATGGGAGACCCAGTACTTC	CAWRTGWETQYF
NA	NA	TRBJ1-1	TRBV7-3	TGTGCCAGCAGCTCCCCGGGGGGCACTGAAGCTTTCTTT	CASSSPGGTEAFF
NA	TRBD1	TRBJ2-2	TRBV30	TGTGCCTGGAGACAGGGGCCGACCGGGGAGCTGTTTTTT	CAWRQGPTGELFF
NA	NA	TRBJ2-5	TRBV6-5	TGTGCCAGCAGTTACCCCAACCCTCTAGGGACCCAGTACTTC	CASSYPNPLGTQYF
NA	TRBD1	TRBJ2-2	TRBV7-9	TGTGCCAGCAGCTTAAGTGGACAGGGGGTACTAGCGAACACCGGGGAGCTGTTTTTT	CASSLSGQGVLANTGELFF
NA	TRBD1	TRBJ1-6	TRBV30	TGTGCCTGGAGAAGATCGAACAGGGGAATTTCGCCCCTCCACTTT	CAWRRSNRGISPLHF
NA	TRBD2	TRBJ2-7	TRBV27	TGTGCCAGCAGTTCTAACCAAGGGACTAGCGGGGCCTACGAGCAGTACTTC	CASSSNQGTSGAYEQYF
NA	NA	TRBJ2-3	TRBV5-6	TGTGCCAGCAGCTTGGTCGCAGATACGCAGTATTTT	CASSLVADTQYF
once	NA	TRBJ1-4	TRBV25-1	TGTGCCAGCAGTGAATCGGACAGAAAGGAAAAACTGTTTTTT	CASSESDRKEKLFF
NA	TRBD2	TRBJ2-7	TRBV6-6	TGTGCCAGCAGTTTGGAGCGGGGCCCCTACGAGCAGTACTTC	CASSLERGPYEQYF
NA	TRBD2	TRBJ2-1	TRBV27	TGTGCCAGCAGCAACCCGGGACTAGCGGGGAATGAGCAGTTCTTC	CASSNPGLAGNEQFF
NA	TRBD2	TRBJ2-1	TRBV19	TGTGCCAGTCAGGGACTAGCGGGACCCGCAGGCGATGAGCAGTTCTTC	CASQGLAGPAGDEQFF
NA	TRBD1	TRBJ1-2	TRBV11-2	TGTGCCAGCAGCCCGAAACAGACAGGGGTTGGGTATGGCTACACCTTC	CASSPKQTGVGYGYTF
NA	NA	TRBJ2-5	TRBV6-2/TRBV6-3	TGTGCCAGCAGTTTCGGGGAGACCCAGTACTTC	CASSFGETQYF
NA	TRBD1	TRBJ2-6	TRBV4-1	TGCGCCAGCACTAGGGCTCAGGGGGCAGGTGGGGCCAACGTCCTGACTTTC	CASTRAQGAGGANVLTF
NA	NA	TRBJ2-5	TRBV7-9	TGTGCCAGCAGCTTAGGCGGGACTCCAAAAGAGACCCAGTACTTC	CASSLGGTPKETQYF
NA	TRBD1	TRBJ1-5	TRBV2	TGTGCCAGCAGTGAGCAGGGGGCAGGCAATCAGCCCCAGCATTTT	CASSEQGAGNQPQHF
few	NA	TRBJ1-2	TRBV19	TGTGCCAGTAGCGACGTTGGTGAGCGCAAGAGAGGCTACACCTTC	CASSDVGERKRGYTF
NA	NA	TRBJ1-6	TRBV11-2	TGTGCCAGCACGGCAGGGTACGGTTCACCCCTCCACTTT	CASTAGYGSPLHF
few	NA	TRBJ2-7	TRBV19	TGTGCCAGCCGCCCGGACCCCTCCGGAGGCGTGCAGTACTTC	CASRPDPSGGVQYF
NA	TRBD2	TRBJ2-1	TRBV19	TGTGCCAGTAGTAGACTAGCGGGTAGAAGCTCCTACAATGAGCAGTTCTTC	CASSRLAGRSSYNEQFF
NA	TRBD1	TRBJ1-1	TRBV5-1	TGCGCCAGCAGCTTGGTCCTTCCGGGACAGGGGGCGAACTTTGAAGCTTTCTTT	CASSLVLPGQGANFEAFF
NA	NA	TRBJ2-2	TRBV10-3	TGTGCCATCAGTGAGGGAGGAGGAAGTCGGGAGCTGTTTTTT	CAISEGGGSRELFF
NA	TRBD1	TRBJ1-6	TRBV6-5	TGTGCCAGCAGTCACGGGGGGACAGGTGCAGCTCCCCTCCACTTT	CASSHGGTGAAPLHF
NA	TRBD1	TRBJ1-6	TRBV9	TGTGCCAGCAGCGTAGAGGACCAGACAGGGCGGAATTCACCCCTCCACTTT	CASSVEDQTGRNSPLHF
NA	NA	TRBJ2-1	TRBV6-2/TRBV6-3	TGTGCCAGCAGTCGGTCAGCGAGCTCCTACAATGAGCAGTTCTTC	CASSRSASSYNEQFF
NA	TRBD1	TRBJ2-1	TRBV7-9	TGTGCCAGCAGCCCCCGGACAGGGGCCCTATACAATGAGCAGTTCTTC	CASSPRTGALYNEQFF
few	NA	TRBJ1-5	TRBV21-1	TGTGCCAGCAGGACAGCCAGGGGCAATCAGCCCCAGCATTTT	CASRTARGNQPQHF
NA	NA	TRBJ2-5	TRBV15	TGTGCCACCAGCAGATCGCACGCAGTACAAGAGACCCAGTACTTC	CATSRSHAVQETQYF
NA	NA	TRBJ1-1	TRBV6-5	TGTGCCAGCAGTCCCCAGCGGATCATGAACACTGAAGCTTTCTTT	CASSPQRIMNTEAFF
NA	TRBD1	TRBJ1-2	TRBV28	TGTGCCAGCAGTGGGACAGCGCGGCCCCTCGATGGCTACACCTTC	CASSGTARPLDGYTF
NA	NA	TRBJ2-2	TRBV7-9	TGTGCCAGCAGCGGCACCGCCAACACCGGGGAGCTGTTTTTT	CASSGTANTGELFF
few	TRBD1	TRBJ1-5	TRBV27	TGTGCCAGCAGTCAACAGGGGGGCAATCAGCCCCAGCATTTT	CASSQQGGNQPQHF
NA	NA	TRBJ2-1	TRBV7-7	TGTGCCAGCAGCTTAGGGCCCCCCGGGTCGATCAGGGATGAGCAGTTCTTC	CASSLGPPGSIRDEQFF
NA	NA	TRBJ2-7	TRBV20-1	TGCAGTGCTAGTACCAGGCACGAGCAGTACTTC	CSASTRHEQYF
NA	NA	TRBJ2-3	TRBV3-1/TRBV3-2	TGTGCCAGCAGCCGCGGCGGGAACACAGATACGCAGTATTTT	CASSRGGNTDTQYF